The 10 T cell receptor beta chains presented below share a single source sample, sequenced in a study of blood T cells in healthy people across ages. Primed by a sample-barcoded 5' primer and a J-beta primer mix, a second PCR proceeded for 7 to 11 cycles. TCRdb re-called the 5' RACE reads through MiXCR, storing one row per CDR3 protein. The table records about 1,400,000 distinct CDR3 sequences, around 39% of them present only once. The sample was blood. These receptors came from a woman aged 18-29 years in good health.

The chain employs TRBV15 and TRBJ2-7; 11 bases align to TRBD2. Germline V gene data show CDR1 as LNHNV and CDR2 as YYDKDF (reference sequence). With V trimmed by 9 bases and J by 3 bases, 7 bases remained unmatched. The CDR3 runs to 14 residues. CDR3 region: CATKPTSGDYEQYF. CDR3 DNA sequence: TGTGCCACAAAACCGACTAGCGGGGACTACGAGCAGTACTTC.

V is TRBV27 and J is TRBJ2-3, with 12 bases that match TRBD2. The CDR3 spans 18 residues. V lost 2 bases, J lost 0 bases, and 6 bases stayed unmatched. Germline CDR1 MNHEY, CDR2 SMNVEV (reference sequence). Here the CDR3 reads CASSLPLGLAGSTDTQYF. In DNA form, the CDR3 reads TGTGCCAGCAGTTTACCTCTCGGACTAGCGGGGAGCACAGATACGCAGTATTTT.

On this clonotype: At one of its ends the junction is not consistent with the germline gene, which may arise from a read error. The chain carries TRBV6-5 and TRBJ2-5; TRBD1 matches at 8 bases. This CDR3 is 16 amino acids long. CDR1 is MNHEY, CDR2 SVGAGI, per germline. The CDR3 protein is CASSYFKGQDQATQYF. CDR3 bases: TGTGCCAGCAGTTATTTCAAGGGACAGGACCAAGCGACCCAGTACTTC.

This clonotype was detected a few times. The chain recombines TRBV9 with TRBJ2-5, with 13 bases identical to TRBD2. CDR3 length equals 18 residues. Germline V gives CDR1 SGDLS, CDR2 YYNGEE. Trimming cost V 3 bases and J 4 bases; bases outside gene matches: 12. CDR3 nucleotides: TGTGCCAGCAGCGCTACTAGCGGGGGGGCTCAACGCGCAGAGACCCAGTACTTC. Encoded protein: CASSATSGGAQRAETQYF.

V gene TRBV28 combines with J gene TRBJ2-2, with a weak D call TRBD1 (5 bases). CDR1 and CDR2 (germline): MDHEN, SYDVKM. CDR3 length equals 15 residues. Trimming stripped 7 bases from V and 1 base from J, with 13 bases between. DNA for the CDR3: TGTGCCAGCATCCGACAGAGTATGAACACCGGGGAGCTGTTTTTT. Translation gives CASIRQSMNTGELFF. The whole variable domain, filled in from reference TRBV28 and TRBJ2-2, reads DVKVTQSSRYLVKRTGEKVFLECVQDMDHENMFWYRQDPGLGLRLIYFSYDVKMKEKGDIPEGYSVSREKKERFSLILESASTNQTSMYLCASIRQSMNTGELFFGEGSRLTVL.

J is TRBJ1-5 and V is TRBV12-3 or TRBV12-4; tentative D call: TRBD1 (5 bases). This CDR3 is built from 12 residues. Trimming removed 7 bases at V and 6 bases at J, with 10 bases between. The CDR3 DNA reads as TGTGCCAGCACCCACGGGGCTCAGCCCCAGCATTTT. This codes for CASTHGAQPQHF.

The chain joins TRBV7-2 to TRBJ2-7, with D possibly matching TRBD2 (5 bases). Germline V gives CDR1 SGHTA, CDR2 FQGNSA. V was trimmed by 2 bases and J by 0 bases, leaving 14 bases between them. The CDR3 has 16 amino acids. The chain's CDR3 is CASSLLGSTSSYEQYF. The DNA for the CDR3 is TGTGCCAGCAGCTTATTGGGGAGCACCAGCTCCTACGAGCAGTACTTC.

This clonotype was observed a handful of times. The chain is built from TRBV6-5 and TRBJ2-7; 14 nucleotides match TRBD2. The CDR3 loop spans 16 amino acids. Per the germline V gene, CDR1 is MNHEY and CDR2 is SVGAGI. V lost 0 bases to trimming and J lost 5 bases; unmatched junction nucleotides: 3. CDR3 sequence (DNA): TGTGCCAGCAGTTACTCGGAGGGACTAGCGGGAGACGAGCAGTACTTC. Residues: CASSYSEGLAGDEQYF.

This clonotype was seen a few times. The chain's CDR3 is CSAARGASSYNEQFF. CDR3 in DNA: TGCAGTGCCGCGAGGGGGGCAAGCTCCTACAATGAGCAGTTCTTC. The V call is TRBV20-1, the J call TRBJ2-1, with D possibly being TRBD1 or TRBD2 (6 bases each). CDR3 length equals 15 residues. Germline V CDR1 and CDR2: DFQATT, SNEGSKA (reference sequence). V was cut by 6 bases and J by 0 bases, with 15 bases left in between.

In its sample, this clonotype was seen a few times. This sequence joins TRBV29-1 and TRBJ2-3; D gene uncertain. The length of the CDR3 is 13 residues. Trimming removed 6 bases from V and 8 bases from J, with 18 bases in between. Germline assignment: CDR1 SQVTM and CDR2 ANQGSEA. CDR3 nucleotide sequence: TGCAGCGTGATCCGCAACGATGGCGGTACGCAGTATTTT. Amino acid sequence: CSVIRNDGGTQYF.